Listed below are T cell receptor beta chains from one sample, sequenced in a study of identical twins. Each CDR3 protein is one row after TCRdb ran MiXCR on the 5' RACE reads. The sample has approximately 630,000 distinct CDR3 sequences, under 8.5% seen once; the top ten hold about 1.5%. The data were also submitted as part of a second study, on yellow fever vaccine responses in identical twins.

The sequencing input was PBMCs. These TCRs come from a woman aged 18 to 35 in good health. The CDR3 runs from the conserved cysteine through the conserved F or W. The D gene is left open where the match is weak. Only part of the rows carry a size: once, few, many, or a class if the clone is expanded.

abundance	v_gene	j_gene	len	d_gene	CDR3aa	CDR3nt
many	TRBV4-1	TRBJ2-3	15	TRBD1	CASSQGQGFTDTQYF	TGCGCCAGCAGCCAAGGACAGGGTTTCACAGATACGCAGTATTTT
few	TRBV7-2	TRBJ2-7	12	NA	CASSLRSPEQYF	TGTGCCAGCAGCTTAAGGTCCCCCGAGCAGTACTTC
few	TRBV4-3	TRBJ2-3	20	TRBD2	CASSQEKGLAGATSTDTQYF	TGCGCCAGCAGCCAAGAGAAGGGACTAGCGGGAGCTACTAGCACAGATACGCAGTATTTT
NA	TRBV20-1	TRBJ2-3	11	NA	CSARGANSQYF	TGCAGTGCTAGAGGGGCGAATTCGCAGTATTTT
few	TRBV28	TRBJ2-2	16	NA	CASTFSPSGRTGELFF	TGTGCCAGCACCTTCAGTCCCAGTGGTCGGACCGGGGAGCTGTTTTTT
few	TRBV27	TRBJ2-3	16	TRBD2	CASSPATSGRTFTQYF	TGTGCCAGCAGTCCGGCGACTAGCGGACGAACATTTACGCAGTATTTT
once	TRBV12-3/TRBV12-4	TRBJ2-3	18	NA	CASCLAGGLVTSTDTQYF	TGTGCCAGCTGTTTAGCAGGGGGACTAGTTACTAGCACAGATACGCAGTATTTT
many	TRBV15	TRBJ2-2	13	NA	CATSRVNTGELFF	TGTGCCACCAGCCGGGTAAACACCGGGGAGCTGTTTTTT
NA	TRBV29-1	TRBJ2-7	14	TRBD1	CSVAPGTGVYEQYF	TGCAGCGTCGCACCCGGGACAGGGGTCTACGAGCAGTACTTC
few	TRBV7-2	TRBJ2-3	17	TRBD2	CASTLGLAGGAGDTQYF	TGTGCCAGCACCTTGGGGCTAGCGGGGGGGGCAGGGGATACGCAGTATTTT
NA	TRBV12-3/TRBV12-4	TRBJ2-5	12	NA	CASSFGQETQDF	TGTGCGAGCAGTTTTGGGCAAGAGACCCAGGACTTC
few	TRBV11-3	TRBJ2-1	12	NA	CASSEGTIEQFF	TGTGCCAGCAGCGAAGGGACCATAGAGCAGTTCTTC
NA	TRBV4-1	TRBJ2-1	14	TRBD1	CASSPGTGDNEQFF	TGCGCCAGCAGCCCCGGGACAGGGGACAATGAGCAGTTCTTC
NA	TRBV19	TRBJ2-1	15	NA	CASSPIGLRDNEQFF	TGTGCCAGTAGTCCCATCGGACTACGTGACAATGAGCAGTTCTTC
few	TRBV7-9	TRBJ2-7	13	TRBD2	CASRAGTSAPQYF	TGTGCCAGCAGGGCCGGGACTAGCGCCCCCCAGTACTTC
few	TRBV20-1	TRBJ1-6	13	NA	CSARQPGDSPLHF	TGCAGTGCTAGACAACCAGGGGATTCACCCCTCCACTTT